This T cell receptor beta chain was profiled in a study of glioma-infiltrating T cells after dendritic cell vaccination. Study-level information: Monocyte-derived dendritic cells, cultured six to seven days with IL-4 and GM-CSF, were pulsed with autologous tumor lysate.

Study-level points and caveats: No direct clonality-survival link was found; a diverse polyclonal response may matter.

To note about this clone: Its specificity is not known.

Germline trimming cut 5 bases from V and 2 bases from J; bases unmatched to any gene: 7. The CDR3 has 15 amino acids. CDR1 and CDR2 (germline): SGHNT, YENEEA. Input was 2 ug genomic DNA, or all available if less. Primers: 60 V beta forward and 13 J beta reverse. Sequenced by immunoSEQ multiplex PCR; TCRdb stores in-frame clones only, minus some. The data contain under 130,000 clones, roughly four fifths of them singletons. The V and J genes are TRBV11-3 and TRBJ2-3, with 7 bases fitting TRBD1. The sample in question was blood, obtained before dendritic cell vaccination. The receptor was isolated from a human donor with glioblastoma. The CDR3 is CASSQTGILTDTQYF. The CDR3 region has the DNA TGTGCCAGCAGCCAGACAGGGATACTCACAGATACGCAGTATTTT.